This TCR beta chain was sequenced during a study of shared clonotypes between healthy human individuals. Study results and limitations: An expected dependence of interdonor clonotype sharing on sequencing depth was noted.

Assay used: immunoSEQ multiplex PCR; TCRdb lists only in-frame clones, some missing. The profile shows some 530,000 clones, over 70% of them singletons. Between the trimmed V and J ends, which lost 4 bases and 2 bases, there was a span of 11 bases. The CDR3 loop spans 14 amino acids. CDR1 is SNHLY and CDR2 is FYNNEI in the germline V gene. Note on this clone: What it recognizes is unknown.

Sequenced material: PBMCs. This TCR was sampled from a woman aged 40 to 49 in good health. Some clones in this sample may be carry-over from other donors' samples. V gene TRBV2 combines with J gene TRBJ1-1; D remains unclear. The DNA for the CDR3 is TGTGCCAGCAGTGTACAGCATAGCAACACTGAAGCTTTCTTT. It encodes CASSVQHSNTEAFF.